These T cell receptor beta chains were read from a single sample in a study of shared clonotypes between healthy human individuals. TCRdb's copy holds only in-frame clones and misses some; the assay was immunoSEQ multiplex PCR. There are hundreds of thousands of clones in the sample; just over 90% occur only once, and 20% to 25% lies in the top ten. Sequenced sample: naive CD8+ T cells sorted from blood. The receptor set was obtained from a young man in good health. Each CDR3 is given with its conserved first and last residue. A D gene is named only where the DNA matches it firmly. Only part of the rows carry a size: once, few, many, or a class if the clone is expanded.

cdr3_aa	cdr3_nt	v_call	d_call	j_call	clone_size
CASSDRAFGEQYF	TGTGCCAGCAGTGATAGGGCCTTCGGTGAGCAGTACTTC	TRBV6-5	.	TRBJ2-7	once
CASSYLGSYNEQFF	TGTGCCAGCAGTTACTTGGGCTCCTACAATGAGCAGTTCTTC	TRBV6-5	.	TRBJ2-1	.
CASSTQGASTDTQYF	TGTGCCAGCTCGACTCAGGGGGCCAGCACAGATACGCAGTATTTT	TRBV18	TRBD1	TRBJ2-3	.
CSVEGGVGEKLFF	TGCAGCGTTGAGGGAGGGGTTGGAGAAAAACTGTTTTTT	TRBV29-1	.	TRBJ1-4	once
CASSPSESWEQYF	TGTGCCAGCAGCCCAAGTGAATCGTGGGAGCAGTACTTC	TRBV9	.	TRBJ2-7	.
CASSSGLAGSRLAKNIQYF	TGTGCCAGCAGCTCCGGACTAGCGGGATCACGGCTAGCCAAAAACATTCAGTACTTC	TRBV5-6	TRBD2	TRBJ2-4	.
CASSLEVVYGYTF	TGTGCCAGCAGCTTAGAAGTTGTCTATGGCTACACCTTC	TRBV7-9	.	TRBJ1-2	.
CASSLTGINQPQHF	TGTGCCAGCAGTTTAACAGGGATAAATCAGCCCCAGCATTTT	TRBV27	.	TRBJ1-5	.
CSARDPNTGELFF	TGCAGCGCGAGGGACCCGAACACCGGGGAGCTGTTTTTT	TRBV29-1	.	TRBJ2-2	.
CASSLWDSGETQYF	TGTGCCAGCAGTCTTTGGGACTCCGGGGAGACCCAGTACTTC	TRBV6-5	.	TRBJ2-5	.
CASSPYTTTYEQYF	TGTGCCAGCAGTCCTTACACTACGACCTACGAGCAGTACTTC	TRBV28	.	TRBJ2-7	many
CASSPGLAGVREQYF	TGTGCCAGCAGTCCGGGACTAGCGGGAGTTCGGGAGCAGTACTTC	TRBV27	TRBD2	TRBJ2-7	.
CASSQGLVDSYEQYF	TGTGCCAGCAGCCAAGGATTAGTGGACTCCTACGAGCAGTACTTC	TRBV4-2	.	TRBJ2-7	.
CSVIPLPRQRGYTF	TGCAGCGTTATCCCACTTCCCCGACAGCGTGGCTATACCTTC	TRBV29-1	.	TRBJ1-2	.
CASSSTISGSRRGYNEQFF	TGTGCCAGCAGCTCCACCATTTCGGGCAGCCGAAGGGGTTACAATGAGCAGTTCTTC	TRBV7-9	.	TRBJ2-1	.
CASSFPQPRLAGESTDTQYF	TGTGCCAGCAGTTTCCCGCAGCCTAGACTAGCGGGAGAAAGCACAGATACGCAGTATTTT	TRBV28	TRBD2	TRBJ2-3	.
CASSPTGGRWAGELFF	TGTGCCAGCAGCCCCACTGGCGGGAGGTGGGCCGGGGAGCTGTTTTTT	TRBV13	TRBD2	TRBJ2-2	.
CASSGLPTKLDTEAFF	TGCGCCAGCAGCGGCTTACCCACTAAATTGGACACTGAAGCTTTCTTT	TRBV5-1	.	TRBJ1-1	.
CASSYGTGTEAFF	TGTGCCAGCAGTTACGGCACAGGCACTGAAGCTTTCTTT	TRBV6-6	.	TRBJ1-1	few
CASSLTSGRAQETQYF	TGTGCCAGCAGCCTGACTAGCGGGAGGGCCCAAGAGACCCAGTACTTC	TRBV5-5	TRBD2	TRBJ2-5	.
CASSLVGPWETQYF	TGCGCCAGCAGCTTGGTTGGACCATGGGAGACCCAGTACTTC	TRBV5-1	.	TRBJ2-5	.
CASSPGLAGELFF	TGTGCCAGCAGTCCCGGACTCGCCGGGGAGCTGTTTTTT	TRBV27	.	TRBJ2-2	.
CASSVDLPGATEAFF	TGTGCCAGCAGCGTAGACCTCCCGGGGGCGACTGAAGCTTTCTTT	TRBV9	.	TRBJ1-1	.
CASSEGTKSYEQYF	TGTGCCAGCAGCGAGGGGACCAAGTCCTACGAGCAGTACTTC	TRBV9	.	TRBJ2-7	.
CASSQDPTYEQYF	TGCGCCAGCAGCCAAGACCCTACCTACGAGCAGTACTTC	TRBV4-3	.	TRBJ2-7	.
CASSSPGGYTGELFF	TGTGCCAGCAGCTCCCCAGGCGGGTACACCGGGGAGCTGTTTTTT	TRBV7-9	.	TRBJ2-2	.
CASSQLAGGADTQYF	TGTGCCAGCAGCCAACTAGCGGGAGGAGCAGATACGCAGTATTTT	TRBV6-6	TRBD2	TRBJ2-3	.
CSAALVSYNEQFF	TGCAGCGCAGCCCTAGTATCCTACAATGAGCAGTTCTTC	TRBV29-1	.	TRBJ2-1	.
CASSLGVGGTEAFF	TGTGCCAGCAGTCTCGGCGTGGGAGGCACTGAAGCTTTCTTT	TRBV28	.	TRBJ1-1	.
CASSQDLGTEETQYF	TGCGCCAGCAGCCAAGATTTAGGGACAGAAGAGACCCAGTACTTC	TRBV4-3	TRBD1	TRBJ2-5	.
CASSLDPGSPGELFF	TGTGCCAGCAGCTTAGACCCAGGGTCCCCCGGGGAGCTGTTTTTT	TRBV7-9	.	TRBJ2-2	.
CASLTLQGVDQPQHF	TGTGCCAGCCTGACCCTACAGGGGGTTGATCAGCCCCAGCATTTT	TRBV28	TRBD1	TRBJ1-5	.
CASSLDVLTGDSYEQYF	TGTGCCAGCAGCTTAGACGTGCTAACAGGGGACTCTTACGAGCAGTACTTC	TRBV7-9	.	TRBJ2-7	.
CASSPLLAGFTDTQYF	TGTGCCAGCAGCCCCCTACTAGCGGGTTTCACAGATACGCAGTATTTT	TRBV7-9	TRBD2	TRBJ2-3	.
CASSQREGANQPQHF	TGCGCCAGCAGCCAAAGGGAGGGGGCCAATCAGCCCCAGCATTTT	TRBV4-3	TRBD1	TRBJ1-5	.
CASSEGYVSGSGTTDTQYF	TGTGCCAGCAGTGAAGGTTATGTTAGCGGGAGTGGGACCACAGATACGCAGTATTTT	TRBV2	TRBD2	TRBJ2-3	.
CASSLSGYGNQPQHF	TGTGCCAGCAGCTTGTCGGGGTATGGGAATCAGCCCCAGCATTTT	TRBV5-6	.	TRBJ1-5	few
CAFPVAGGRSNEQFF	TGTGCCTTTCCTGTGGCAGGAGGACGCAGCAATGAGCAGTTCTTC	TRBV30	.	TRBJ2-1	once
CASSLDGNLPTKNSPLHF	TGTGCCAGCAGCTTGGACGGAAACTTACCTACGAAAAATTCACCCCTCCACTTT	TRBV2	.	TRBJ1-6	.
CAWSVHSNEQFF	TGTGCCTGGAGTGTACATAGCAATGAGCAGTTCTTC	TRBV30	.	TRBJ2-1	once
CATQDGANVLTF	TGTGCCACCCAGGATGGGGCCAACGTCCTGACTTTC	TRBV6-6	.	TRBJ2-6	.